One sample yielded the 22 T cell receptor beta chains listed below, sequenced in a study of blood T cell repertoires in COVID-19. Produced via immunoSEQ multiplex PCR; TCRdb's table is partial and in-frame only. The table has roughly 61,000 clones, around 65% seen once; the top ten hold approximately 51%. Specimen: PBMCs or T cells enriched from blood (not recorded which). These TCRs come from a woman aged 60-75 years who had been exposed to COVID-19.

This chain links TRBV5-1 with TRBJ1-6; D may be TRBD1 (5 bases). Germline CDR1 and CDR2: SGHRS and YFSETQ. This CDR3 spans 15 amino acids. Between the trimmed V and J ends, which lost 2 bases and 11 bases, there was a span of 17 bases. The CDR3, as DNA: TGCGCCAGCAGCTTCCGTGGACAAGGCATAGCACCCCTCCACTTT. Amino acid sequence: CASSFRGQGIAPLHF.

V is TRBV5-4 and J is TRBJ1-1, with D perhaps TRBD1 (5 bases). Between the trimmed V and J ends, which lost 4 bases and 5 bases, there was a span of 18 bases. From germline, CDR1 is SGHNT and CDR2 YYREEE (reference sequence). This CDR3 spans 15 amino acids. This CDR3 is CASSGPGQGTTEAFF. The CDR3, as DNA: TGTGCCAGCAGCGGGCCCGGGCAGGGAACGACTGAAGCTTTCTTT.

The chain recombines TRBV19 with TRBJ2-1; 8 bases agree with TRBD2. Germline assignment: CDR1 LNHDA and CDR2 SQIVND (reference sequence). CDR3 length: 14 residues. Unmatched junction bases numbered 6, after V lost 7 bases and J lost 4 bases. The CDR3 is CASNSAGVYNEQFF. For the CDR3, the DNA is TGTGCCAGTAACTCAGCGGGAGTGTACAATGAGCAGTTCTTC.

V is TRBV2 and J is TRBJ1-4; possible D gene TRBD1, 5 bases. Germline V gives CDR1 SNHLY, CDR2 FYNNEI. V shed 6 bases and J shed 5 bases, with 13 bases lying between them. This CDR3 contains 14 residues. Here the CDR3 reads CASRPGTGNEKLFF. CDR3 nucleotide sequence: TGTGCCAGCAGACCCGGGACTGGAAATGAAAAACTGTTTTTT.

This chain links TRBV28 with TRBJ2-4; maybe TRBD1 (8 bases). This CDR3 contains 16 residues. Trimming removed 4 bases at V and 1 base at J, with 14 bases between. Germline CDR1 is MDHEN and CDR2 is SYDVKM. The CDR3 protein is CASSSTGGGAKNIQYF. CDR3 coding DNA: TGTGCCAGCAGTTCAACAGGGGGAGGGGCCAAAAACATTCAGTACTTC.

The sample holds a few counts of this clone. This chain links TRBV3-1 (or the pseudogene TRBV3-2) with TRBJ1-5, with no clear D. CDR3 length: 14 amino acids. Trimming removed 4 bases at V and 0 bases at J, with 7 bases between. In germline, CDR1 is LGHDT, CDR2 YNNKEL (reference sequence). In DNA form, the CDR3 reads TGTGCCAGCAGCCCACAGATTAGCAATCAGCCCCAGCATTTT. Protein sequence: CASSPQISNQPQHF.

The J gene is TRBJ1-2, the V gene TRBV29-1, with a weak D call TRBD1 (5 bases). The germline CDR1 and CDR2 sequences are SQVTM and ANQGSEA. CDR3 length: 14 residues. V shed 4 bases and J shed 2 bases, with 14 bases lying between them. CDR3 protein: CSVVSAGSNYGYTF. Here the CDR3 DNA reads TGCAGCGTTGTTTCGGCAGGGTCGAACTATGGCTACACCTTC. The full variable domain, completed using reference TRBV29-1 and TRBJ1-2, is SAVISQKPSRDICQRGTSLTIQCQVDSQVTMMFWYRQQPGQSLTLIATANQGSEATYESGFVIDKFPISRPNLTFSTLTVSNMSPEDSSIYLCSVVSAGSNYGYTFGSGTRLTVV.

The chain couples TRBV7-2 to TRBJ1-5, with D maybe TRBD1 (5 bases). V shed 1 base and J shed 6 bases, with 19 bases lying between them. Germline V gene data show CDR1 as SGHTA and CDR2 as FQGNSA. The CDR3 sequence is 17 residues long. The DNA for the CDR3 is TGTGCCAGCAGCTTAGACAGGAAGTTTGCATCCGGTCAGCCCCAGCATTTT. It codes for CASSLDRKFASGQPQHF.

The rearrangement links TRBV18 to TRBJ2-7; 12 positions agree with TRBD2. The CDR3 extends over 14 amino acids. The V gene's germline CDR1 is KGHSH and CDR2 LQKENI. V lost 3 bases and J lost 4; bases outside the gene matches: 1. The CDR3 loop is CASSPTSGSYEQYF. DNA of the CDR3: TGTGCCAGCTCACCGACTAGCGGGAGTTACGAGCAGTACTTC.

This clone appeared a few times. The chain links TRBV18 to TRBJ1-5; 7 bases match TRBD1. Germline CDR1 KGHSH, CDR2 LQKENI. Losses at the gene ends were 3 bases for V and 7 bases for J; bases not matched to a gene: 6. CDR3 length: 14 amino acids. CDR3 loop: CASSPRDRRQPQHF. The CDR3 bases are TGTGCCAGCTCACCCCGGGACAGACGCCAGCCCCAGCATTTT.

The chain recombines TRBV5-6 with TRBJ1-2; no clear D. Trimming left V 0 bases short and J 3 bases short, with 9 bases between. Germline V gives CDR1 SGHDT, CDR2 YYEEEE. This CDR3 is built from 14 residues. This chain's CDR3 is CASSLASVYYGYTF. Written as DNA, the CDR3 is TGTGCCAGCAGCTTGGCATCAGTGTACTATGGCTACACCTTC.

The J gene is TRBJ2-1, the V gene TRBV24-1, with D possibly TRBD2 on 5 matching bases. Germline V gives CDR1 KGHDR, CDR2 SFDVKD. This CDR3 contains 14 residues. Trimming took off 0 bases at V and 7 bases at J, with 9 bases between the two ends. CDR3 DNA sequence: TGTGCCACCAGTGATTTGGGCGGGTGGAATGAGCAGTTCTTC. Its translation is CATSDLGGWNEQFF.

The chain is built from TRBV14 and TRBJ1-3, with unresolved D. V lost 1 base, J lost 1 base, and 5 bases lay in between. From germline, CDR1 is SGHDN and CDR2 FVKESK. The CDR3 runs 14 residues. CDR3 protein: CASSQVLSGNTIYF. The CDR3 DNA reads TGTGCCAGCAGCCAAGTTCTATCTGGAAACACCATATATTTT. The whole variable domain, remainder taken from reference TRBV14 and TRBJ1-3, is EAGVTQFPSHSVIEKGQTVTLRCDPISGHDNLYWYRRVMGKEIKFLLHFVKESKQDESGMPNNRFLAERTGGTYSTLKVQPAELEDSGVYFCASSQVLSGNTIYFGEGSWLTVV.

This clone was detected many times. The J gene is TRBJ2-7, the V gene TRBV2; 9 bases fit TRBD1. Germline CDR1 and CDR2: SNHLY and FYNNEI. With 5 bases clipped from V and 5 bases from J, the junction kept 7 bases outside the gene matches. CDR3 length equals 14 residues. The CDR3 spells CASSLRGQGHEQYF. The CDR3 DNA follows: TGTGCCAGCAGTCTTCGGGGACAGGGTCACGAGCAGTACTTC.

The rearrangement links TRBV19 to TRBJ1-5; D gene uncertain. The germline V and J ends were trimmed by 11 bases and 0 bases, with 8 bases remaining between them. CDR1 LNHDA and CDR2 SQIVND come from the germline V gene (reference sequence). The length of the CDR3 is 12 residues. CDR3 region: CASTFSNQPQHF. For the CDR3, the DNA is TGTGCCTCGACTTTTAGCAATCAGCCCCAGCATTTT.

The chain recombines TRBV19 with TRBJ2-2, with TRBD1 identical over 9 bases. CDR3 size: 15 residues. The germline V gene encodes CDR1 LNHDA and CDR2 SQIVND (reference sequence). The V and J ends lost 6 bases and 4 bases, in that order; junction bases with no gene match: 6. The DNA of the CDR3 is TGTGCCAGTAGGACAGGGGGTCGAGGCACCGGGGAGCTGTTTTTT. This codes for CASRTGGRGTGELFF.

CDR3 DNA sequence: TGTGCCAGCAGTTTACCAGCGCCCAGCAATGAGCAGTTCTTC. It specifies CASSLPAPSNEQFF. J is TRBJ2-1 and V is TRBV28, with D hard to call. CDR3 size: 14 residues. The germline V gene has CDR1 MDHEN and CDR2 SYDVKM. Trimming shortened V by 2 bases and J by 6 bases, and 11 bases separated the two germline ends.

The chain is built from TRBV13 and TRBJ1-6, with D tentatively TRBD1 (6 bases). Germline values: CDR1 PRHDT, CDR2 FYEKMQ (reference sequence). CDR3 length: 13 amino acids. CDR3 residues: CPPRLGGGHHLHF. For the CDR3, the DNA is TGTCCCCCCCGCTTAGGGGGGGGGCACCACCTCCACTTT.

The chain couples TRBV5-6 to TRBJ1-2; TRBD1 matches at 7 bases. J gave up 0 bases and V 6 bases, and 5 bases lay outside the gene matches. This CDR3 is 14 amino acids long. CDR1 and CDR2 from the germline V gene are SGHDT and YYEEEE. The chain's CDR3 is CASTPQGANYGYTF. The CDR3 DNA is TGTGCCAGCACCCCTCAGGGGGCTAACTATGGCTACACCTTC. Based on the CDR3 plus reference TRBV5-6 and TRBJ1-2, the full variable domain is DAGVTQSPTHLIKTRGQQVTLRCSPKSGHDTVSWYQQALGQGPQFIFQYYEEEERQRGNFPDRFSGHQFPNYSSELNVNALLLGDSALYLCASTPQGANYGYTFGSGTRLTVV.

This clone was observed a single time. The chain has TRBV7-6 and TRBJ2-7, with TRBD2 matching 10 bases. The CDR3 is made up of 20 amino acids. J gave up 0 bases and V 0 bases, and 14 bases lay outside the gene matches. Germline V gene data show CDR1 as SGHVS and CDR2 as FNYEAQ. The CDR3 sequence: CASSLAEAASGSTFSYEQYF. CDR3 nucleotide sequence: TGTGCCAGCAGCTTAGCCGAAGCTGCTAGCGGGAGTACATTCTCCTACGAGCAGTACTTC.

The gene calls are TRBV9 and TRBJ1-3; D call uncertain. The germline CDR1 and CDR2 sequences are SGDLS and YYNGEE. There are 14 residues in the CDR3. V lost 0 bases and J lost 0, with 4 bases in between. The CDR3 spells CASSVESSGNTIYF. In DNA, the CDR3 is TGTGCCAGCAGCGTAGAGAGCTCTGGAAACACCATATATTTT.

Only one count was recorded for this clone. The gene calls are TRBV29-1 and TRBJ2-6, with 10 bases lining up with TRBD2. This CDR3 region has 16 residues. V trimming: 6 bases; J trimming: 2 bases; junction bases outside the gene matches: 7. Germline V lookup: CDR1 SQVTM, CDR2 ANQGSEA. CDR3 protein: CSVTTSGLTGANVLTF. The CDR3 DNA reads TGCAGCGTAACGACTAGCGGGTTAACTGGGGCCAACGTCCTGACTTTC.